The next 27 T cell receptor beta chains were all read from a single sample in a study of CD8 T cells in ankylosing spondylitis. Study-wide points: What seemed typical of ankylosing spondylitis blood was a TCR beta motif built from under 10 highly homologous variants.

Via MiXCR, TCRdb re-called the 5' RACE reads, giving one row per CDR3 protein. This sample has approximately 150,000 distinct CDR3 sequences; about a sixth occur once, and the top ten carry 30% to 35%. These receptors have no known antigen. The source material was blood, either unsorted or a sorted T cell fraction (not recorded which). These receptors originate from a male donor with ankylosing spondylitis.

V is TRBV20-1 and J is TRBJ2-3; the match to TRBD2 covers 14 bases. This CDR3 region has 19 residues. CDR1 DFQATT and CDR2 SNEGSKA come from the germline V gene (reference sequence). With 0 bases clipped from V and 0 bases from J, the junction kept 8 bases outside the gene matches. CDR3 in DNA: TGCAGTGCTAGAGATGAGAGACTAGCGGGAGGGGAGAGCACAGATACGCAGTATTTT. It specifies CSARDERLAGGESTDTQYF.

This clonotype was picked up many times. CDR3 in DNA: TGCAGCGTTGAGACTAGCGGGAGTACCTACGAGCAGTACTTC. Residues: CSVETSGSTYEQYF. The chain uses TRBV29-1 and TRBJ2-7, with 12 bases matching TRBD2. This CDR3 has 14 residues. With 3 bases clipped from V and 2 bases from J, the junction kept 2 bases outside the gene matches. Germline V lookup: CDR1 SQVTM, CDR2 ANQGSEA.

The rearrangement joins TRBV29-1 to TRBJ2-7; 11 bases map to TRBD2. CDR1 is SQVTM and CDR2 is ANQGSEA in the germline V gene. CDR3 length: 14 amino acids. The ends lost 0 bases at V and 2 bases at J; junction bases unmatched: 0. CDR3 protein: CSVEETSGAYEQYF. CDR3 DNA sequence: TGCAGCGTTGAAGAGACTAGCGGGGCCTACGAGCAGTACTTC.

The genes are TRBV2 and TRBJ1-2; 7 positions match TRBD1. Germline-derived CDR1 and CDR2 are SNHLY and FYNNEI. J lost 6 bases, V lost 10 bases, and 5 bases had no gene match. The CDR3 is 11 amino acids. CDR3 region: CATFTGDGYTF. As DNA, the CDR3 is TGTGCCACCTTCACAGGGGATGGCTACACCTTC.

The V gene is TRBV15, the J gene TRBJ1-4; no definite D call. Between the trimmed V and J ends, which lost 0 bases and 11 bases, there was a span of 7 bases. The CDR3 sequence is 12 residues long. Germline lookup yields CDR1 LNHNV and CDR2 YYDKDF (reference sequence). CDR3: CATSRDGFKLFF. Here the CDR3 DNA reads TGTGCCACCAGCAGAGATGGTTTTAAACTGTTTTTT.

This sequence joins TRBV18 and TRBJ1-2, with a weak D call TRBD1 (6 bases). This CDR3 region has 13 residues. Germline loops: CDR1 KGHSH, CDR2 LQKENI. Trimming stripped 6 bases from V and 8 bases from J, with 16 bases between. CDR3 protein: CASSPPQGFGYTF. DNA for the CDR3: TGTGCCAGCTCCCCCCCCCAGGGGTTCGGCTACACCTTC.

The CDR3 nucleotides read TGCGCCAGCGGAGAGACCAGGGGAACTAATGAAAAACTGTTTTTT. As protein: CASGETRGTNEKLFF. This sequence joins TRBV10-2 and TRBJ1-4; tentatively, D is TRBD1 (6 bases). Germline CDR1 and CDR2: WSHSY and SAAADI. The CDR3 spans 15 residues. V lost 8 bases, J lost 1 base, and 14 bases lay in between.

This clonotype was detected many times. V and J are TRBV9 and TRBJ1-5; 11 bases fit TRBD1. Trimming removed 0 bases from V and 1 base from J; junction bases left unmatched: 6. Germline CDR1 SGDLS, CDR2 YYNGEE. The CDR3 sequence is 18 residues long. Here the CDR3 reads CASSVGTGGGGSNQPQHF. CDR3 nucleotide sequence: TGTGCCAGCAGCGTAGGGACAGGGGGCGGGGGGAGCAATCAGCCCCAGCATTTT. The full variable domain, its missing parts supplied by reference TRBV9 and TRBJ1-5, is DSGVTQTPKHLITATGQRVTLRCSPRSGDLSVYWYQQSLDQGLQFLIQYYNGEERAKGNILERFSAQQFPDLHSELNLSSLELGDSALYFCASSVGTGGGGSNQPQHFGDGTRLSIL.

For the CDR3, the DNA is TGTGCCAGCAGTTCAAGGGGGCCGGTGAACACTGAAGCTTTCTTT. Residues: CASSSRGPVNTEAFF. The rearrangement joins TRBV27 to TRBJ1-1; 7 bases fit TRBD1. Germline V gene data show CDR1 as MNHEY and CDR2 as SMNVEV (reference sequence). The CDR3 contains 15 residues. Trimming at V came to 4 bases and at J to 0 bases, leaving 5 bases not matched to a gene.

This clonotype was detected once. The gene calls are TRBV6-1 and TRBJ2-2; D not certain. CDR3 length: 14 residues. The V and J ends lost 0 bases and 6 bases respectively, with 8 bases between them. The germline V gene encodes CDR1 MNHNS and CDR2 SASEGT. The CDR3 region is CASSEAPRPGELFF. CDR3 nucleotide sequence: TGTGCCAGCAGTGAAGCGCCCAGACCCGGGGAGCTGTTTTTT.

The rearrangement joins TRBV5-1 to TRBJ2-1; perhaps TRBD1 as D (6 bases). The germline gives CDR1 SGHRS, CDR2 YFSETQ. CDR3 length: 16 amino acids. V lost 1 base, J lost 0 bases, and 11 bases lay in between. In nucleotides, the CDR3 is TGCGCCAGCAGCTTGACAGGGATCGACTCCTACAATGAGCAGTTCTTC. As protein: CASSLTGIDSYNEQFF.

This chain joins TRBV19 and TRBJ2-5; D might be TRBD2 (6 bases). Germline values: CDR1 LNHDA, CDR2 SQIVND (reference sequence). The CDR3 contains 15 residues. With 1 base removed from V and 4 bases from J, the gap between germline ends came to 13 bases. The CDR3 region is CASSIAASVGETQYF. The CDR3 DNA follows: TGTGCCAGTAGTATAGCGGCTAGCGTGGGAGAGACCCAGTACTTC.

The CDR3 spells CASSAPLLGEQFF. The CDR3 coding sequence is TGTGCCAGCAGCGCCCCTCTCCTTGGTGAGCAGTTCTTC. This chain connects TRBV9 to TRBJ2-1; D is unresolved. This CDR3 region has 13 residues. Trimming pared 3 bases from V and 9 bases from J, leaving 13 bases between. Germline V gives CDR1 SGDLS, CDR2 YYNGEE.

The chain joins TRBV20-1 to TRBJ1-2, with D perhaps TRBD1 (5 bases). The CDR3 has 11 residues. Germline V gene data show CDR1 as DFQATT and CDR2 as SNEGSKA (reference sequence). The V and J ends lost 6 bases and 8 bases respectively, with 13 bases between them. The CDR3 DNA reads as TGCAGTGCAAGGGGCTCTTGGGGCTACACCTTC. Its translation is CSARGSWGYTF.

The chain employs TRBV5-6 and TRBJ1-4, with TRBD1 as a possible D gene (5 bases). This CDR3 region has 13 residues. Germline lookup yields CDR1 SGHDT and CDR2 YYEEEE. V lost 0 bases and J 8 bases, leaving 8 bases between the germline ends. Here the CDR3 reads CASSLAGTEKLFF. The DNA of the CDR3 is TGTGCCAGCAGCTTGGCAGGGACGGAAAAACTGTTTTTT.

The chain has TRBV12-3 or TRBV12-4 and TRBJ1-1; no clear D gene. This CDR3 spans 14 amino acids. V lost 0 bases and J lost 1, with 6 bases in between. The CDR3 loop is CASSLADPNTEAFF. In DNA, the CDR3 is TGTGCCAGCAGTTTAGCAGACCCGAACACTGAAGCTTTCTTT.

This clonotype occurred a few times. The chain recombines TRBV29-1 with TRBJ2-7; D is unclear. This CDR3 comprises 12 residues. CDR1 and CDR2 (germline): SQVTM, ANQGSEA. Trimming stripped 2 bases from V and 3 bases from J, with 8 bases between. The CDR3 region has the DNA TGCAGCGTTGAATCTAGTCACTACGAGCAGTACTTC. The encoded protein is CSVESSHYEQYF.

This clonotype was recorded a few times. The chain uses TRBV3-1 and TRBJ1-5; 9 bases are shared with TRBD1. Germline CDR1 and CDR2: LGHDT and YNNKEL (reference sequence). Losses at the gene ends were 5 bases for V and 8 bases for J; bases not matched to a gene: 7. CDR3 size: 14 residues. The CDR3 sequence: CASSSGQGRKPQHF. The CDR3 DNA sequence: TGTGCCAGCAGCTCAGGACAGGGGAGGAAGCCCCAGCATTTT.

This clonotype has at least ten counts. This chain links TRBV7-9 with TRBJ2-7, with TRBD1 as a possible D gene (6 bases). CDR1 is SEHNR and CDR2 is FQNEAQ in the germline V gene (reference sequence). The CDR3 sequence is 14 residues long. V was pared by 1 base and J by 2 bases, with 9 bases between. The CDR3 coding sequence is TGTGCCAGCAGCTTAGTGGGACACGCCTACGAGCAGTACTTC. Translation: CASSLVGHAYEQYF.

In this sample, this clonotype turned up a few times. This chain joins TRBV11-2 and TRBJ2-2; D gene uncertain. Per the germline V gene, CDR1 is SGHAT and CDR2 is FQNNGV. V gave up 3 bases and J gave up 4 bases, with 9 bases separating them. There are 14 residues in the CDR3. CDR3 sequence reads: CASSFGLSTGELFF. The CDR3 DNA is TGTGCCAGCAGCTTTGGGCTAAGCACCGGGGAGCTGTTTTTT.

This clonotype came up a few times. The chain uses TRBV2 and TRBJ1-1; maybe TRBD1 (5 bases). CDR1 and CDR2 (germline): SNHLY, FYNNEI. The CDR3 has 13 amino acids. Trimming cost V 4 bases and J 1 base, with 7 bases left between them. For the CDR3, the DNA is TGTGCCAGCAGTGCGGGGGGGAACACTGAAGCTTTCTTT. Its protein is CASSAGGNTEAFF.

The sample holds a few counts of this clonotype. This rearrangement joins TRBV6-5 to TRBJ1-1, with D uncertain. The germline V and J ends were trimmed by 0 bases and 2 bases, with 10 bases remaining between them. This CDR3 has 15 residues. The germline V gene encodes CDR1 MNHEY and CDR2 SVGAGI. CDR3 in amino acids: CASSYSTRINTEAFF. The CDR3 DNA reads TGTGCCAGCAGTTACTCGACACGGATTAACACTGAAGCTTTCTTT.

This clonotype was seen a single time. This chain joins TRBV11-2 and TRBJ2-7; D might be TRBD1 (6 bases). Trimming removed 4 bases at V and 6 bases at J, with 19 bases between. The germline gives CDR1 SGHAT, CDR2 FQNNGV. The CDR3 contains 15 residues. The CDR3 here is CASSSRGHSSAEQYF. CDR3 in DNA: TGTGCCAGCAGCTCTAGGGGACATAGTTCCGCCGAGCAGTACTTC.

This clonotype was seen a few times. The CDR3 coding sequence is TGCGCCAGCAGCCCCCGGGACAATCTCTCTGGGGCCAACGTCCTGACTTTC. Translation gives CASSPRDNLSGANVLTF. The chain joins TRBV4-1 to TRBJ2-6, with D possibly matching TRBD1 (6 bases). The CDR3 runs to 17 residues. Germline loops: CDR1 MGHRA, CDR2 YSYEKL. V was cut by 4 bases and J by 0 bases, with 13 bases left in between.

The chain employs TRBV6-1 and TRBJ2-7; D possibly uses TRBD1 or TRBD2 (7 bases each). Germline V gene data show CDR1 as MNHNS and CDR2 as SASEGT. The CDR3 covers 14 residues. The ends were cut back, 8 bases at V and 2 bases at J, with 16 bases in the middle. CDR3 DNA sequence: TGTGCCAGCTCGGTTTCAGGGGGGGCCTACGAGCAGTACTTC. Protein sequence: CASSVSGGAYEQYF.

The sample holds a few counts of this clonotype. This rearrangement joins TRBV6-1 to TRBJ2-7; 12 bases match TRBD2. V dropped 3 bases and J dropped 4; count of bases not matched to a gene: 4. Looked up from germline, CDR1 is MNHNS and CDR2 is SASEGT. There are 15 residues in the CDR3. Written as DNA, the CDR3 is TGTGCCAGCAGTGACCGACTAGCGGGAGTTTACGAGCAGTACTTC. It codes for CASSDRLAGVYEQYF.

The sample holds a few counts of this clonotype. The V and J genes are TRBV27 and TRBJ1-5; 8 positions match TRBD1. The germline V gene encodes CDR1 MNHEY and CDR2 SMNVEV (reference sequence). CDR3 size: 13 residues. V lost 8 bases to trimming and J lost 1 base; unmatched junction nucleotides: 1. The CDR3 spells CASWTGSNQPQHF. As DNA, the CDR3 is TGTGCCAGCTGGACAGGGAGCAATCAGCCCCAGCATTTT.